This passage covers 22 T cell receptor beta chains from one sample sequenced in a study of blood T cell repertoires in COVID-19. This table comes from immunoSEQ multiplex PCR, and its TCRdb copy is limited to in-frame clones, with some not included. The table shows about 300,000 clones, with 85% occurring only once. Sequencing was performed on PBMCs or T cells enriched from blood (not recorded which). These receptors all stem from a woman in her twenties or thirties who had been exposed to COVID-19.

The CDR3 sequence: CASSQEGGLTEAFF. DNA of the CDR3: TGTGCCAGCAGCCAAGAGGGGGGGTTAACTGAAGCTTTCTTT. This rearrangement joins TRBV14 to TRBJ1-1; TRBD1 is a possible D gene (5 bases). The CDR3 is 14 residues long. Looked up from germline, CDR1 is SGHDN and CDR2 is FVKESK. The ends were cut back, 0 bases at V and 5 bases at J, with 10 bases in the middle. The variable domain in full, completed from reference TRBV14 and TRBJ1-1, reads EAGVTQFPSHSVIEKGQTVTLRCDPISGHDNLYWYRRVMGKEIKFLLHFVKESKQDESGMPNNRFLAERTGGTYSTLKVQPAELEDSGVYFCASSQEGGLTEAFFGQGTRLTVV.

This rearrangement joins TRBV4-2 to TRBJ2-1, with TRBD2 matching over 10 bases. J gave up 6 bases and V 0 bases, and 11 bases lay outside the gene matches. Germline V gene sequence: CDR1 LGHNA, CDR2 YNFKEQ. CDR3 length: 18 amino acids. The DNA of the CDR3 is TGTGCCAGCAGCCAAGATTATTTAGCGGGAGGTCATAGCAATGAGCAGTTCTTC. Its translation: CASSQDYLAGGHSNEQFF.

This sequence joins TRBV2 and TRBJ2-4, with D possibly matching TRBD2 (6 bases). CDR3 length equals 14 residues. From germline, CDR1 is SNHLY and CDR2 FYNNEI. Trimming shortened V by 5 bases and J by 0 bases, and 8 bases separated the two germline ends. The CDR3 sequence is CASSPGLAKNIQYF. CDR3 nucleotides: TGTGCCAGCAGTCCGGGACTAGCCAAAAACATTCAGTACTTC. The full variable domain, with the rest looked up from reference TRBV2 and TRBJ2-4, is EPEVTQTPSHQVTQMGQEVILRCVPISNHLYFYWYRQILGQKVEFLVSFYNNEISEKSEIFDDQFSVERPDGSNFTLKIRSTKLEDSAMYFCASSPGLAKNIQYFGAGTRLSVL.

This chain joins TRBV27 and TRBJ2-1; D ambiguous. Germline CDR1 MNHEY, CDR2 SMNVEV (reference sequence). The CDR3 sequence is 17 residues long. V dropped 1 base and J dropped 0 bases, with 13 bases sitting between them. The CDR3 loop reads CASSLFPGQSSYNEQFF. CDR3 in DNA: TGTGCCAGCAGTTTATTTCCGGGTCAGAGCTCCTACAATGAGCAGTTCTTC.

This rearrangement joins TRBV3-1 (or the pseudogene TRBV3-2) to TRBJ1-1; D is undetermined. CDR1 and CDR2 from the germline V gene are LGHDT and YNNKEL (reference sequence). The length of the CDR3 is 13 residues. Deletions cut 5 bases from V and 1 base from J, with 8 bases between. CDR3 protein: CASSNQANTEAFF. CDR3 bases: TGTGCCAGCAGCAATCAGGCGAACACTGAAGCTTTCTTT.

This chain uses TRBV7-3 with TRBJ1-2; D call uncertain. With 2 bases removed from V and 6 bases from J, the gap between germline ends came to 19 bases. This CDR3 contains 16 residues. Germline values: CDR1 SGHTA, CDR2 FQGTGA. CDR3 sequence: CASSLSIGVAGNGYTF. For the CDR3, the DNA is TGTGCCAGCAGCTTATCTATCGGGGTAGCGGGGAATGGCTACACCTTC.

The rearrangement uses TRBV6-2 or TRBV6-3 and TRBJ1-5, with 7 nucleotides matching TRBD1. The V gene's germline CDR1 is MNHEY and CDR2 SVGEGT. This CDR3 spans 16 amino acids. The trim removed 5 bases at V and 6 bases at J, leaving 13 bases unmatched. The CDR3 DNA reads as TGTGCCAGCAGTCTCCTGACAGGGTACTTGGGTCAGCCCCAGCATTTT. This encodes CASSLLTGYLGQPQHF.

CDR3 DNA sequence: TGTGCCAGCAGACCCGGGACTACCTTTTCCAATGAGCAGTTCTTC. Residues: CASRPGTTFSNEQFF. This chain connects TRBV7-3 to TRBJ2-1, with TRBD2 identical over 7 bases. J lost 6 bases, V lost 6 bases, and 11 bases had no gene match. The CDR3 runs to 15 residues. Looked up from germline, CDR1 is SGHTA and CDR2 is FQGTGA.

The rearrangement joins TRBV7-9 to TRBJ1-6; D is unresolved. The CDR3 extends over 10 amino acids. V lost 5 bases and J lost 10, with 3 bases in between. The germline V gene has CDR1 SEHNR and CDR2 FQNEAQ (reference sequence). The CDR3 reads CASSPSPLHF. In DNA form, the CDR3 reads TGTGCCAGCAGCCCATCACCCCTCCACTTT.

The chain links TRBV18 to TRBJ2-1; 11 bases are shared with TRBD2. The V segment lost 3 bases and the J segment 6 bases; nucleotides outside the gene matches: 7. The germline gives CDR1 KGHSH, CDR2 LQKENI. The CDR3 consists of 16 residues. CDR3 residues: CASSPFSGRALNEQFF. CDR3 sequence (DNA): TGTGCCAGCTCACCCTTTAGCGGGAGGGCCCTCAATGAGCAGTTCTTC.

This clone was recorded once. The CDR3 coding sequence is TGTGCCAGCGGCGGATCCTACGAGCAGTACTTC. Encoded protein: CASGGSYEQYF. The chain employs TRBV27 and TRBJ2-7; D remains unclear. Germline CDR1 MNHEY, CDR2 SMNVEV (reference sequence). V was shortened by 8 bases and J by 1 base, with 6 bases between the two germline ends. This CDR3 contains 11 residues.

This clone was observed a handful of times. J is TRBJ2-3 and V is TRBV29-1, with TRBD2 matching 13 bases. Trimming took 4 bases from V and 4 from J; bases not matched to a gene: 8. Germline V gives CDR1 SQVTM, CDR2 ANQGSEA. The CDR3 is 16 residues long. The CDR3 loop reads CSVGTSGGRAPDTQYF. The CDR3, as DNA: TGCAGCGTTGGGACTAGCGGGGGAAGGGCCCCAGATACGCAGTATTTT.

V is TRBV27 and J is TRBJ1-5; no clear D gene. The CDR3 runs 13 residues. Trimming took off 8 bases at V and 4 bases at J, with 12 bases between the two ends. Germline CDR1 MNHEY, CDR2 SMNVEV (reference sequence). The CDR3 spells CASPRGGNQPQHF. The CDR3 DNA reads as TGTGCCAGCCCTCGAGGTGGAAATCAGCCCCAGCATTTT.

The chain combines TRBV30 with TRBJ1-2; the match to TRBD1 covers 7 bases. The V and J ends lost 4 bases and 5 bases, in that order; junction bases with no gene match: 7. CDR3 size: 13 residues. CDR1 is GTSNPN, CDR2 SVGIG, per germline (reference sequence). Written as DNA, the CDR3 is TGTGCCTGGACCAGACAGGGTTTATATGGCTACACCTTC. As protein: CAWTRQGLYGYTF. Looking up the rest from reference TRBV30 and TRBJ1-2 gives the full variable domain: SQTIHQWPATLVQPVGSPLSLECTVEGTSNPNLYWYRQAAGRGLQLLFYSVGIGQISSEVPQNLSASRPQDRQFILSSKKLLLSDSGFYLCAWTRQGLYGYTFGSGTRLTVV.

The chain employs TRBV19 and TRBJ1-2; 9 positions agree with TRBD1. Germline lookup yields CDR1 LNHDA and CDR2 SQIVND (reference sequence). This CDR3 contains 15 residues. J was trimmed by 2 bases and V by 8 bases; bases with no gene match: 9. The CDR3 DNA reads TGTGCCAGTGGGGACAGGGAGTCGAGAAACTATGGCTACACCTTC. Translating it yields CASGDRESRNYGYTF.

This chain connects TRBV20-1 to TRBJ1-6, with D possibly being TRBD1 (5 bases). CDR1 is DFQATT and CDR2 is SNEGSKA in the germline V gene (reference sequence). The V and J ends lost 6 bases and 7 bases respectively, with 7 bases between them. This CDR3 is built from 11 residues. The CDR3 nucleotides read TGCAGTGCACAGGAAAATTCACCCCTCCACTTT. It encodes CSAQENSPLHF.

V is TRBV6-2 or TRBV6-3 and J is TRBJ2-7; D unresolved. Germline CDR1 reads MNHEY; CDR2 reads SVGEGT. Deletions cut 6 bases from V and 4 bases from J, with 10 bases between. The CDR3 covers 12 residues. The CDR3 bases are TGTGCCAGCAGCCTACAAGTTTACGAGCAGTACTTC. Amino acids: CASSLQVYEQYF.

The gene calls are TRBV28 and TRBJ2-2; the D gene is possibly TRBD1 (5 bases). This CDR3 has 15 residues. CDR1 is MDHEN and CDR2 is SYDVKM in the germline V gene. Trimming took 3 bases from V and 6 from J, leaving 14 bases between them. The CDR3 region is CASSLRTNNAGELFF. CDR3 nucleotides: TGTGCCAGCAGTTTGAGGACAAACAACGCCGGGGAGCTGTTTTTT.

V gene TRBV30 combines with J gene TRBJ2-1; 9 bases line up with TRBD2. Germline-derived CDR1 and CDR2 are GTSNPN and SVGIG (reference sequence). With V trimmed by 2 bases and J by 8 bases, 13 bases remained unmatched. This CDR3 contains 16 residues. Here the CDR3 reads CAWSPPFWREGDEQFF. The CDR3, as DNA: TGTGCCTGGAGTCCCCCATTTTGGCGGGAGGGGGATGAGCAGTTCTTC.

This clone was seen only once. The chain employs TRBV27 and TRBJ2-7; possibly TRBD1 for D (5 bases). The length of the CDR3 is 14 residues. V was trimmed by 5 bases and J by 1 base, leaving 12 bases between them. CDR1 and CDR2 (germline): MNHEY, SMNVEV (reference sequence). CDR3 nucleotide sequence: TGTGCCAGCAGTGGCAGGGTCGATTCCTACGAGCAGTACTTC. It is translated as CASSGRVDSYEQYF.

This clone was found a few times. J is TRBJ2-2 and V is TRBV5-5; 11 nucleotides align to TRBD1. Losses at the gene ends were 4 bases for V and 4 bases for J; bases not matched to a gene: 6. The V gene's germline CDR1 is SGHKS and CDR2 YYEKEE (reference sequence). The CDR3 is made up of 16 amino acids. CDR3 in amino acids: CASSTGTGGSTGELFF. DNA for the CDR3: TGTGCCAGCAGCACAGGGACAGGGGGATCCACCGGGGAGCTGTTTTTT. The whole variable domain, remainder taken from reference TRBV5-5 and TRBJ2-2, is DAGVTQSPTHLIKTRGQQVTLRCSPISGHKSVSWYQQVLGQGPQFIFQYYEKEERGRGNFPDRFSARQFPNYSSELNVNALLLGDSALYLCASSTGTGGSTGELFFGEGSRLTVL.

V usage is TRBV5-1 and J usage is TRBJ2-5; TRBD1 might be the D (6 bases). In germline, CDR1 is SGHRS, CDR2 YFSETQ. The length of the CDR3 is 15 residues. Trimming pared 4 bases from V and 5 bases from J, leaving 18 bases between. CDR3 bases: TGCGCCAGCAGCATATTTCAGGGGATTAGGGAGACCCAGTACTTC. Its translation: CASSIFQGIRETQYF. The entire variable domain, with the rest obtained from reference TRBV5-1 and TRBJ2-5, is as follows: KAGVTQTPRYLIKTRGQQVTLSCSPISGHRSVSWYQQTPGQGLQFLFEYFSETQRNKGNFPGRFSGRQFSNSRSEMNVSTLELGDSALYLCASSIFQGIRETQYFGPGTRLLVL.